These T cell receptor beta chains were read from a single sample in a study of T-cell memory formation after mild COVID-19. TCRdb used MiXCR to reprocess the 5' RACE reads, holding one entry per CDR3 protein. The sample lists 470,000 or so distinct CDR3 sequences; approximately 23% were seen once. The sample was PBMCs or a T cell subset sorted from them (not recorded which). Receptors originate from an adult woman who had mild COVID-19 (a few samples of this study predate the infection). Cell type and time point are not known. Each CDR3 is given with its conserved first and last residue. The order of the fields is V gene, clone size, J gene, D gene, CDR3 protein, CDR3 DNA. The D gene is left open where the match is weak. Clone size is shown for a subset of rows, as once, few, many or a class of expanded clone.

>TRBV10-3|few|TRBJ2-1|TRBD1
CAISPGTGSNEQFF
TGTGCCATCAGCCCCGGGACAGGGTCCAATGAGCAGTTCTTC
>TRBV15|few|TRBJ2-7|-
CATSRESRGAYEQYF
TGTGCCACCAGCAGAGAGTCCAGGGGCGCATACGAGCAGTACTTC
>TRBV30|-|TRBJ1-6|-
CAWSGPLGPLHF
TGTGCCTGGAGTGGCCCTCTCGGACCCCTCCACTTT
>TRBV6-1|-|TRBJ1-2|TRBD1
CASSESDRGSVGYTF
TGTGCCAGCAGTGAATCGGACAGGGGGTCGGTTGGCTACACCTTC
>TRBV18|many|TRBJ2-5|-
CASSPEEETQYF
TGTGCCAGCTCACCAGAGGAAGAGACCCAGTACTTC
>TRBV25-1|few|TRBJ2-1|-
CASSEPQRVLVDEQFF
TGTGCCAGCAGTGAACCCCAGAGGGTTCTGGTCGATGAGCAGTTCTTC
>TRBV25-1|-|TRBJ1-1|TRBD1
CASRLTGVMNTEAFF
TGTGCCAGCAGACTGACAGGGGTTATGAACACTGAAGCTTTCTTT
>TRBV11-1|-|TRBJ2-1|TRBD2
CASRIVGTSESNEQFF
TGTGCCAGCAGAATAGTGGGGACTAGCGAGTCGAATGAGCAGTTCTTC
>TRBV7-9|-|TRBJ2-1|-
CASGDPSSYNEQFF
TGTGCCAGCGGGGACCCAAGCTCCTACAATGAGCAGTTCTTC
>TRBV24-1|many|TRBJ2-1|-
CATSASFRGTEQFF
TGTGCCACCAGTGCATCTTTTCGGGGCACTGAGCAGTTCTTC
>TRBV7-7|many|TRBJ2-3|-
CASSFVPTDTQYF
TGTGCTAGCAGCTTTGTTCCCACAGATACGCAGTATTTT
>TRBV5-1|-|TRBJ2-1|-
CASSFDRSSYNEQFF
TGCGCCAGCAGCTTTGACAGAAGCTCCTACAATGAGCAGTTCTTC
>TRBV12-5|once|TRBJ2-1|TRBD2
CASGLKLAGAPYNEQFF
TGTGCTAGTGGTTTGAAGTTAGCGGGGGCCCCCTACAATGAGCAGTTCTTC
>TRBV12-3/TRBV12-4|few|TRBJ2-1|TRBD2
CASSFGGASYNEQFF
TGTGCCAGCAGTTTCGGGGGGGCCTCCTACAATGAGCAGTTCTTC
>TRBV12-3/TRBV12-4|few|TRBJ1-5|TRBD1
CASSPGTAYNQPQHF
TGTGCCAGCAGTCCCGGGACAGCATACAATCAGCCCCAGCATTTT
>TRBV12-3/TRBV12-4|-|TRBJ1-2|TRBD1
CASSLATGQGAYGYTF
TGTGCCAGCAGTTTAGCGACAGGACAGGGCGCCTATGGCTACACCTTC
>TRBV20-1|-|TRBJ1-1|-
CSARAHFVPGEVMNTEAFF
TGCAGTGCTAGAGCACATTTCGTCCCAGGGGAGGTAATGAACACTGAAGCTTTCTTT
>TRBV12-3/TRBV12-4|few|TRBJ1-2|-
CASSPRTEGGYTF
TGTGCCAGCAGTCCCCGCACCGAGGGTGGCTACACCTTC
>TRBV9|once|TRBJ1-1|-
CASSEGPNTEAFF
TGTGCCAGCAGCGAGGGCCCGAACACTGAAGCTTTCTTT
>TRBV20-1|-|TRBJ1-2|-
CSVPDRSGYTF
TGCAGTGTCCCTGACCGTTCTGGCTACACCTTC
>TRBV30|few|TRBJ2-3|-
CAWKQGLTQYF
TGTGCCTGGAAACAGGGTCTAACGCAGTATTTT
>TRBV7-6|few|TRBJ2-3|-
CASSLGSVEDTQYF
TGTGCCAGCAGCTTAGGATCAGTGGAAGATACGCAGTATTTT
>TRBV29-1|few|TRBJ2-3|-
CSVGRGNTDTQYF
TGCAGCGTAGGGCGGGGCAACACAGATACGCAGTATTTT
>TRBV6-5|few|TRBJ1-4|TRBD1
CASRRQGGEKLFF
TGTGCCAGCAGAAGACAGGGGGGCGAAAAACTGTTTTTT
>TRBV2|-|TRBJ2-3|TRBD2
CASSEGVSGDTDTQYF
TGTGCCAGCAGTGAAGGGGTTAGCGGGGACACAGATACGCAGTATTTT
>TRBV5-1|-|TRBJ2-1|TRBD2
CASSLGLAGGGNEQFF
TGCGCCAGCAGCTTGGGACTAGCGGGAGGGGGAAATGAGCAGTTCTTC
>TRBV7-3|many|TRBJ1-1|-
CASSLAENTEAFF
TGTGCCAGCAGCTTGGCGGAGAACACTGAAGCTTTCTTT
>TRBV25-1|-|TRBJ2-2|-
CATQGRENTGELFF
TGTGCCACCCAAGGACGGGAAAACACCGGGGAGCTGTTTTTT
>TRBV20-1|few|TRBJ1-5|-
CSATGGDQPQHF
TGCAGTGCTACCGGTGGGGATCAGCCCCAGCATTTT
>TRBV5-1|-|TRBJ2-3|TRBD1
CASSWTGTGADYPSTDTQYF
TGCGCCAGCAGCTGGACCGGGACAGGGGCCGATTACCCTAGCACAGATACGCAGTATTTT
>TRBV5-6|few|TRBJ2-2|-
CASSLWGRNTGELFF
TGTGCCAGCAGCTTGTGGGGGCGGAACACCGGGGAGCTGTTTTTT
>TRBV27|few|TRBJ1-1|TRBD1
CASSHRDSEAFF
TGTGCCAGCAGTCACCGGGACAGTGAAGCTTTCTTT
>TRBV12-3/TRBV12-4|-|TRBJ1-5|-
CASSPGGANQPQHF
TGTGCCAGCAGTCCCGGGGGGGCTAATCAGCCCCAGCATTTT
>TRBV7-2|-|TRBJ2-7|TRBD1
CASSLEGQGGHEQYF
TGTGCCAGCAGCTTAGAAGGACAGGGCGGCCACGAGCAGTACTTC
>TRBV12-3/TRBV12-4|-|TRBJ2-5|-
CASTMRGETQYF
TGTGCCAGCACTATGCGGGGAGAGACCCAGTACTTC
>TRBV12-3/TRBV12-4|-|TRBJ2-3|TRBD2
CASRLREGPDTQYF
TGTGCCAGCAGGTTGCGGGAGGGCCCAGATACGCAGTATTTT
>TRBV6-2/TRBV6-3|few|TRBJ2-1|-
CASSYGRDMVNEQFF
TGTGCCAGCAGTTACGGCCGGGACATGGTGAATGAGCAGTTCTTC
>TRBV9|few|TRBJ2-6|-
CASSVTGSGANVLTF
TGTGCCAGCAGCGTAACAGGCTCTGGGGCCAACGTCCTGACTTTC
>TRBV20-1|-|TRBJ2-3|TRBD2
CSISQGRASTDTQYF
TGCAGTATCTCTCAAGGGAGGGCCAGCACAGATACGCAGTATTTT
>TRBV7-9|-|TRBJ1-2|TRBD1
CASSPQGLDGYTF
TGTGCCAGCAGCCCACAGGGGTTGGATGGCTACACCTTC